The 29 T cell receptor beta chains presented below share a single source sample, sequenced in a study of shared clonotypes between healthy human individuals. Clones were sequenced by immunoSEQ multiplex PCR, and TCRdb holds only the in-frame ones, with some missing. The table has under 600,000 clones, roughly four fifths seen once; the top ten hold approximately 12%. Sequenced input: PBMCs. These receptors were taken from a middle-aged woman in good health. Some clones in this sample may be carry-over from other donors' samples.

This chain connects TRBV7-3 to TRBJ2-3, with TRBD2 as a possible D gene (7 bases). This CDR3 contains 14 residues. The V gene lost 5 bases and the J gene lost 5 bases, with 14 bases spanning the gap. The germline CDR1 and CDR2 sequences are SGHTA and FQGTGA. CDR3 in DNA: TGTGCCAGCAGCGCCCTAAGGGGGGGAGATACGCAGTATTTT. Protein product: CASSALRGGDTQYF.

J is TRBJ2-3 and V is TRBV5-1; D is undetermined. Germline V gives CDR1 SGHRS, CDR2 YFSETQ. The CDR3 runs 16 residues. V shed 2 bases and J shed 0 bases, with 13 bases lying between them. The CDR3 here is CASSFSRITSTDTQYF. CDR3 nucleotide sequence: TGCGCCAGCAGCTTCTCGCGGATAACTAGCACAGATACGCAGTATTTT.

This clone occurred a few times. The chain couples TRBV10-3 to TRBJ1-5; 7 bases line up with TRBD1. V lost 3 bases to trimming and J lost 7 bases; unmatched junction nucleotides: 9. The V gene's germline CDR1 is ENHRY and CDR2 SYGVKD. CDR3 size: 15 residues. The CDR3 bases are TGTGCCATCAGTGACCCCCGACAGGGTTGGCAGCCCCAGCATTTT. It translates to CAISDPRQGWQPQHF.

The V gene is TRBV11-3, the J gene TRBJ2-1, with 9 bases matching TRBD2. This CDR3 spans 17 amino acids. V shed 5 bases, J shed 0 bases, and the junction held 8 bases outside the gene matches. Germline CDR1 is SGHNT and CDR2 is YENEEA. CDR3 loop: CASSLRTSESSYNEQFF. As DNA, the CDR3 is TGTGCCAGCAGCCTAAGGACTAGCGAGAGCTCCTACAATGAGCAGTTCTTC.

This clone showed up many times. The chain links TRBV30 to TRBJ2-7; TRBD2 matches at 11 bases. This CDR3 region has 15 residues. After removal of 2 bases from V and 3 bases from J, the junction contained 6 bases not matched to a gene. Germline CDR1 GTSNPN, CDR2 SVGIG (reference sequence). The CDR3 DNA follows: TGTGCCTGGAGTCGACTTAGCGGGAGGGGCTACGAGCAGTACTTC. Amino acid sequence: CAWSRLSGRGYEQYF.

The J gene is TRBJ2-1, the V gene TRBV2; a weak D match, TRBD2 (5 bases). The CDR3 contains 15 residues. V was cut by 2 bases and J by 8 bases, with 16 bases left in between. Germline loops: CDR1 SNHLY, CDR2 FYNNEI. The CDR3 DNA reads TGTGCCAGCAGTGAATATTCGGGAAGAATCGATGAGCAGTTCTTC. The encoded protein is CASSEYSGRIDEQFF.

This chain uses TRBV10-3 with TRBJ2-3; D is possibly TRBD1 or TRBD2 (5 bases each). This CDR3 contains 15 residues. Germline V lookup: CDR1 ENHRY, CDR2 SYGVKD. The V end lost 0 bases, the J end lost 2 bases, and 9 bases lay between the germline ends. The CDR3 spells CAISESRGTTDTQYF. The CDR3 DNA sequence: TGTGCCATCAGTGAGTCAAGAGGGACCACAGATACGCAGTATTTT.

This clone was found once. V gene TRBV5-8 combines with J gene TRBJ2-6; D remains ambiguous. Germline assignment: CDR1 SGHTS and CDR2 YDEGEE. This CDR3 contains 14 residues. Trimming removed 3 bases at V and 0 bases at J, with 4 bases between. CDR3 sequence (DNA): TGTGCCAGCAGCTCATACTCTGGGGCCAACGTCCTGACTTTC. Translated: CASSSYSGANVLTF.

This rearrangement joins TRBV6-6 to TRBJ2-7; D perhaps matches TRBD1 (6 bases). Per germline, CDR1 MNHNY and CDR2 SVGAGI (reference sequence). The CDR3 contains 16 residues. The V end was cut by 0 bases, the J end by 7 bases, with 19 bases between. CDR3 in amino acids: CASSYSGGPTFGEQYF. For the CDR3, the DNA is TGTGCCAGCAGTTACTCAGGGGGTCCCACCTTCGGGGAGCAGTACTTC.

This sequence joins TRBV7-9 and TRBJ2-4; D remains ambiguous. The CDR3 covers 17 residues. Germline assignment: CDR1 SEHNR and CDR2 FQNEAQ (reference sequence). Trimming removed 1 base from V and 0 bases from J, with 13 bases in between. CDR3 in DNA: TGTGCCAGCAGCTTAGTTTCCGGCCCTTTAGCCAAAAACATTCAGTACTTC. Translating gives CASSLVSGPLAKNIQYF.

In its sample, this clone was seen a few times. Here the CDR3 reads CASSFAGSSGETQYF. As DNA, the CDR3 is TGTGCCAGCAGCTTTGCCGGGAGTTCGGGAGAGACCCAGTACTTC. The chain combines TRBV5-5 with TRBJ2-5; weak D call: TRBD2 (6 bases). V was clipped by 2 bases and J by 4 bases, with 15 bases between them. This CDR3 region has 15 residues. Germline V gene lookup returns CDR1 SGHKS and CDR2 YYEKEE (reference sequence). The variable domain in full, with the rest retrieved from reference TRBV5-5 and TRBJ2-5, is DAGVTQSPTHLIKTRGQQVTLRCSPISGHKSVSWYQQVLGQGPQFIFQYYEKEERGRGNFPDRFSARQFPNYSSELNVNALLLGDSALYLCASSFAGSSGETQYFGPGTRLLVL.

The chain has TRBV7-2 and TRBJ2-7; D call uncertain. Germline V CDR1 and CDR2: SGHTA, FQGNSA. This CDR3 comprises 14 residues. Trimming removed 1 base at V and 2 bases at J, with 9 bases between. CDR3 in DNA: TGTGCCAGCAGCTTAGTCGCTGCAGCCTACGAGCAGTACTTC. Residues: CASSLVAAAYEQYF.

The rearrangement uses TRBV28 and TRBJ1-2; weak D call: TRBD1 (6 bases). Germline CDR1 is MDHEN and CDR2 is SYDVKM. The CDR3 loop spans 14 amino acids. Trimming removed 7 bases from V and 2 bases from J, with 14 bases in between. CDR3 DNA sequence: TGTGCCAGCACCTCTCAGGGGCCGAACTATGGCTACACCTTC. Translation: CASTSQGPNYGYTF.

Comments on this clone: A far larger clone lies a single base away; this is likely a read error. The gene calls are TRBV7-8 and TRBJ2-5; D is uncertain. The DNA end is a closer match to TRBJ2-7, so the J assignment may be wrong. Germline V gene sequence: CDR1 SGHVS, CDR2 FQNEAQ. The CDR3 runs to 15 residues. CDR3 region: CASSFLRYSPHEQYF. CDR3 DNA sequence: TGTGCCAGCAGTTTCCTCCGCTACTCACCCCACGAGCAGTACTTC.

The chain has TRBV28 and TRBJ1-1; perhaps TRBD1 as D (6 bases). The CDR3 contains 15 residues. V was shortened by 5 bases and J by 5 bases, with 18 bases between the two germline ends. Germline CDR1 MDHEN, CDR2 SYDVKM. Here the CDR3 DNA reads TGTGCCAGCAGTGGATACAGGGCGGGAGAGACTGAAGCTTTCTTT. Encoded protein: CASSGYRAGETEAFF.

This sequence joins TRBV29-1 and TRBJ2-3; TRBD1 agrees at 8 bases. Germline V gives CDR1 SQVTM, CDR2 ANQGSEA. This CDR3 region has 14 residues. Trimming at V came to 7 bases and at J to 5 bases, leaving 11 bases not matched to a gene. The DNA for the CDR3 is TGCAGCGAGAGGGCAGGGGGCGCGGGAGATACGCAGTATTTT. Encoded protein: CSERAGGAGDTQYF.

CDR3 amino acids: CASRAGHYSNQPQHF. In DNA, the CDR3 is TGTGCCAGTAGAGCGGGACATTATAGCAATCAGCCCCAGCATTTT. This sequence joins TRBV19 and TRBJ1-5, with D perhaps matching TRBD1 (6 bases). Germline-derived CDR1 and CDR2 are LNHDA and SQIVND (reference sequence). The CDR3 covers 15 residues. The ends were cut back, 6 bases at V and 0 bases at J, with 12 bases in the middle.

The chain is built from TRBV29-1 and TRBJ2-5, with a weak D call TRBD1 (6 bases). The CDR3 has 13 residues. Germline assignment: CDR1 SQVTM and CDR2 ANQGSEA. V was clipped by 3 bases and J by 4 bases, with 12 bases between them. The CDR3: CSVEGEGVETQYF. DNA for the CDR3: TGCAGCGTTGAGGGTGAGGGGGTAGAGACCCAGTACTTC.

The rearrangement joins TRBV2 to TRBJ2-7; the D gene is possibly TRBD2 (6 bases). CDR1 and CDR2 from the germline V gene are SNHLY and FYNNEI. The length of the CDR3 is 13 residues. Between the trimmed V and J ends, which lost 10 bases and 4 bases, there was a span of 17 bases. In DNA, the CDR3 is TGTGCCATGGGGACTGGAAGACTATACGAGCAGTACTTC. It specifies CAMGTGRLYEQYF. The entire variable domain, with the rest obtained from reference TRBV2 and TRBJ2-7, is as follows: EPEVTQTPSHQVTQMGQEVILRCVPISNHLYFYWYRQILGQKVEFLVSFYNNEISEKSEIFDDQFSVERPDGSNFTLKIRSTKLEDSAMYFCAMGTGRLYEQYFGPGTRLTVT.

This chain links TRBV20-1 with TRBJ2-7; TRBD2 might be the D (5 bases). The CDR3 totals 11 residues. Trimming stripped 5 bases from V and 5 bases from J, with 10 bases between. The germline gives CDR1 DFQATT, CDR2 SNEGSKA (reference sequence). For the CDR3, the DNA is TGCAGTGCTGCCCCGCGGGACGAGCAGTACTTC. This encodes CSAAPRDEQYF.

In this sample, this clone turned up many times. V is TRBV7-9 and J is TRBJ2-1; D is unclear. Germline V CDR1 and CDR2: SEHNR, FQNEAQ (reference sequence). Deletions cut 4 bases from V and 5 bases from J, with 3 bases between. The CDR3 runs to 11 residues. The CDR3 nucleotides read TGTGCCAGCAGCTACGACAATGAGCAGTTCTTC. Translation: CASSYDNEQFF.

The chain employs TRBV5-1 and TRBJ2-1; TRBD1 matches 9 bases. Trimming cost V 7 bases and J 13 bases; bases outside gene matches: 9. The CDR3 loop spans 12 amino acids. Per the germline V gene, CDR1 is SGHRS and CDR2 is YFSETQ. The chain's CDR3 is CASREGQGEQFF. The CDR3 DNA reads TGCGCCAGCCGCGAGGGACAGGGAGAACAGTTCTTC.

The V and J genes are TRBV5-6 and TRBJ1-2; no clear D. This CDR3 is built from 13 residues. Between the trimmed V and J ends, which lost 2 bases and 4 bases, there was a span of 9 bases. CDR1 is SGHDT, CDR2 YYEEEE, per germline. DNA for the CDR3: TGTGCCAGCAGCTTAAGAGGCCCCTATGGCTACACCTTC. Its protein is CASSLRGPYGYTF.

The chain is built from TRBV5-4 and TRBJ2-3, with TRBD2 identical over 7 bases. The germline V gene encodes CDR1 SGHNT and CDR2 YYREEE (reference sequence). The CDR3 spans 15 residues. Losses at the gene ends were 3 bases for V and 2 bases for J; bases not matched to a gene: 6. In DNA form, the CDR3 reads TGTGCCAGCAGCTGGGAGGGACGGGACACAGATACGCAGTATTTT. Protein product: CASSWEGRDTDTQYF.

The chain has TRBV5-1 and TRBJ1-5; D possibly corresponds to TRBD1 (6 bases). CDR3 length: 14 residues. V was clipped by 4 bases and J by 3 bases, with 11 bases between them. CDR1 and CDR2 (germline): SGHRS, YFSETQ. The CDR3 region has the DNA TGCGCCAGCAGCCACGGGGACATCAATCAGCCCCAGCATTTT. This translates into CASSHGDINQPQHF.

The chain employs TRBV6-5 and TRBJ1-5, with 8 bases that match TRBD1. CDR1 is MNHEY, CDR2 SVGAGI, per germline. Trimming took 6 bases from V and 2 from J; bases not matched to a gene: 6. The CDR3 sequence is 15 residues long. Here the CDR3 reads CASSPDRGGNQPQHF. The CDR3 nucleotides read TGTGCCAGCAGCCCCGACAGGGGAGGCAATCAGCCCCAGCATTTT.

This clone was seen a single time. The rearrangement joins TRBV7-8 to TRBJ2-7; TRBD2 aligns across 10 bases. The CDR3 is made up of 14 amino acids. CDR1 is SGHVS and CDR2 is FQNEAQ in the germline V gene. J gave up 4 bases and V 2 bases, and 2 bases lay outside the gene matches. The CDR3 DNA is TGTGCCAGCAGCTTACTAGCGGGAGTATACGAGCAGTACTTC. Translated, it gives CASSLLAGVYEQYF. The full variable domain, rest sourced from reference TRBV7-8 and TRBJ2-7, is GAGVSQSPRYKVAKRGQDVALRCDPISGHVSLFWYQQALGQGPEFLTYFQNEAQLDKSGLPSDRFFAERPEGSVSTLKIQRTQQEDSAVYLCASSLLAGVYEQYFGPGTRLTVT.

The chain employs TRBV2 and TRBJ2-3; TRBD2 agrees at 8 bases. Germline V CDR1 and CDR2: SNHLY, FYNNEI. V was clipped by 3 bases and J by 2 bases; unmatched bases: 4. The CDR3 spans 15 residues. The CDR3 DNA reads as TGTGCCAGCAGTGAGGGTAGCGGGATCACAGATACGCAGTATTTT. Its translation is CASSEGSGITDTQYF.

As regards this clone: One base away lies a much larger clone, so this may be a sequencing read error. The CDR3 reads CASSLASSTDAQYF. DNA for the CDR3: TGTGCCAGCAGCTTAGCATCCAGCACAGATGCGCAGTATTTT. The V and J genes are TRBV11-2 and TRBJ2-3; D gene uncertain. This CDR3 region has 14 residues. Germline V lookup: CDR1 SGHAT, CDR2 FQNNGV.